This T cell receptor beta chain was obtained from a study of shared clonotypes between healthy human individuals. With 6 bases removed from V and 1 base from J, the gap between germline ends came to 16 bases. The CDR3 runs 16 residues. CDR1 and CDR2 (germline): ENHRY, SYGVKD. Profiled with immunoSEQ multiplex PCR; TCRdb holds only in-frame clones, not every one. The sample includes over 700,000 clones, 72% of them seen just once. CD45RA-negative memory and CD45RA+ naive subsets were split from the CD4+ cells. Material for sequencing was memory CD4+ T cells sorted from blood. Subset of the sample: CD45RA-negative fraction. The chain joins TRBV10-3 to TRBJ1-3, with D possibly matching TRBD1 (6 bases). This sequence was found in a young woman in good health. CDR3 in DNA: TGTGCCATCAGACTACCTCAAGGGGGTTCTGGAAACACCATATATTTT. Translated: CAIRLPQGGSGNTIYF.